This is a list of T cell receptor beta chains from one sample in a study of T cell responses to AZD1222 COVID-19 vaccine. Some clones are missing from TCRdb's copy, which holds only in-frame ones; the method was immunoSEQ multiplex PCR. The table records roughly 80,000 clones, 90% of them present only once. Source: peripheral blood, taken 28 days after the second AZD1222 dose. All receptors derive from an adult who received the AZD1222 COVID-19 vaccine. Both conserved end residues are part of each CDR3. A D gene is named only where the DNA matches it firmly. The listing skips clone size in some rows; elsewhere it reads once, few, many or a size class.

V gene	clone size	J gene	D gene	CDR3 protein	CDR3 DNA
TRBV4-3	NA	TRBJ1-2	TRBD1	CASSLGQGAGGYTF	TGCGCCAGCAGCCTCGGACAGGGGGCAGGTGGCTACACCTTC
TRBV7-3	NA	TRBJ2-7	NA	CASSPAASYEQYF	TGTGCCAGCAGCCCCGCCGCCTCCTACGAGCAGTACTTC
TRBV7-2	NA	TRBJ2-2	TRBD1	CASRGLQGAKTGELFF	TGTGCCAGCAGGGGATTACAGGGGGCGAAAACCGGGGAGCTGTTTTTT
TRBV7-2	NA	TRBJ1-3	NA	CASSLGGNSGNTIYF	TGTGCCAGCAGCTTAGGGGGAAACTCTGGAAACACCATATATTTT
TRBV5-1	NA	TRBJ1-3	TRBD1	CASSLEGGGNTIYF	TGCGCCAGCAGCTTGGAAGGGGGCGGAAACACCATATATTTT
TRBV5-1	NA	TRBJ2-2	TRBD1	CASSNDRANTGELFF	TGCGCCAGCAGCAATGACAGGGCAAACACCGGGGAGCTGTTTTTT
TRBV7-2	NA	TRBJ1-6	NA	CASSPRAGQDSPLHF	TGTGCCAGCAGCCCCAGGGCAGGACAAGATTCACCCCTCCACTTT
TRBV5-6	NA	TRBJ1-2	TRBD1	CASSIIDRGPNYGYTF	TGTGCCAGCAGCATCATCGACAGGGGCCCAAACTATGGCTACACCTTC
TRBV12-3/TRBV12-4	NA	TRBJ2-7	TRBD1	CASSRDRVNEQYF	TGTGCCAGCAGTCGGGACAGGGTTAACGAGCAGTACTTC
TRBV3-1/TRBV3-2	few	TRBJ1-4	NA	CASSQVGGDEKLFF	TGTGCCAGCAGCCAAGTGGGGGGAGATGAAAAACTGTTTTTT
TRBV28	once	TRBJ1-5	NA	CANSRGGGQPQHF	TGTGCCAACTCCCGGGGGGGAGGGCAGCCCCAGCATTTT
TRBV11-2	NA	TRBJ2-1	TRBD1	CASSSQFRDRGNEQFF	TGTGCCAGCAGCTCCCAGTTCCGGGACAGGGGGAATGAGCAGTTCTTC
TRBV7-3	NA	TRBJ1-2	TRBD1	CASSLKGQGGGYTF	TGTGCCAGCAGCTTAAAAGGACAGGGAGGAGGCTACACCTTC
TRBV6-5	once	TRBJ1-5	NA	CASNPGGNQPQHF	TGTGCCAGCAATCCGGGGGGCAATCAGCCCCAGCATTTT
TRBV7-3	NA	TRBJ1-2	TRBD1	CASSSGQGKSYGYTF	TGTGCCAGCAGCTCGGGACAGGGGAAAAGCTATGGCTACACCTTC
TRBV10-3	NA	TRBJ1-6	TRBD1	CAISTGGAYNSPLHF	TGTGCCATCAGTACAGGGGGCGCGTATAATTCACCCCTCCACTTT
TRBV7-9	NA	TRBJ1-5	TRBD1	CASSSGTGADNQPQHF	TGTGCCAGCAGCTCCGGGACAGGGGCAGACAATCAGCCCCAGCATTTT
TRBV28	NA	TRBJ1-1	NA	CASSLIGSVTEAFF	TGTGCCAGCAGTTTAATAGGGTCAGTAACTGAAGCTTTCTTT
TRBV15	NA	TRBJ1-5	NA	CATQKYSQGQPQHF	TGTGCCACCCAAAAATACAGTCAGGGTCAGCCCCAGCATTTT
TRBV6-5	NA	TRBJ2-7	NA	CASRPSRGYEQYF	TGTGCCAGCCGGCCGTCCAGGGGCTACGAGCAGTACTTC
TRBV9	NA	TRBJ2-7	TRBD1	CASSVAPDRAYEQYF	TGTGCCAGCAGCGTAGCTCCGGACAGGGCCTACGAGCAGTACTTC
TRBV12-3/TRBV12-4	NA	TRBJ1-2	NA	CASSEGSYGYTF	TGTGCCAGCAGCGAGGGATCCTATGGCTACACCTTC
TRBV6-5	NA	TRBJ1-1	NA	CASSSHRAPNTEAFF	TGTGCCAGCAGTTCTCACAGGGCTCCAAACACTGAAGCTTTCTTT
TRBV24-1	NA	TRBJ1-2	TRBD1	CATSESGQGARGYTF	TGTGCCACCAGTGAGAGCGGACAGGGGGCGCGTGGCTACACCTTC
TRBV2	NA	TRBJ1-2	NA	CASSEAGRVYGYTF	TGTGCCAGCAGTGAAGCAGGGCGTGTCTATGGCTACACCTTC
TRBV7-3	once	TRBJ2-6	NA	CASRRGTGANVLTF	TGTGCCAGCAGGCGAGGGACTGGGGCCAACGTCCTGACTTTC
TRBV6-5	NA	TRBJ1-2	NA	CASSYHFDYGYTF	TGTGCCAGCAGTTATCATTTCGACTATGGCTACACCTTC
TRBV29-1	NA	TRBJ1-1	NA	CSVDGGGQGTEAFF	TGCAGCGTTGACGGGGGGGGACAAGGCACTGAAGCTTTCTTT
TRBV3-1/TRBV3-2	NA	TRBJ1-2	NA	CASSQELSPYGYTF	TGTGCCAGCAGCCAAGAATTGTCACCATATGGCTACACCTTC
TRBV5-6	once	TRBJ2-7	NA	CASSPLEATSYEQYF	TGTGCCAGCAGCCCACTTGAGGCCACCTCCTACGAGCAGTACTTC
TRBV6-5	once	TRBJ1-1	NA	CASSYGGTVNTEAFF	TGTGCCAGCAGTTACGGGGGGACGGTGAACACTGAAGCTTTCTTT
TRBV5-5	NA	TRBJ1-2	TRBD1	CASSSAGGDYGYTF	TGTGCCAGCAGCAGCGCAGGGGGCGACTATGGCTACACCTTC
TRBV18	NA	TRBJ1-5	NA	CASEAESGQPQHF	TGTGCCAGTGAGGCCGAGTCGGGTCAGCCCCAGCATTTT
TRBV7-8	NA	TRBJ1-3	NA	CASSLAGVGNTIYF	TGTGCCAGCAGCTTGGCAGGGGTTGGAAACACCATATATTTT
TRBV30	NA	TRBJ1-6	NA	CAWSPAGSDNSPLHF	TGTGCCTGGAGTCCCGCCGGCAGCGATAATTCACCCCTCCACTTT
TRBV5-6	NA	TRBJ1-1	TRBD1	CASSALQGANTEAFF	TGTGCCAGCAGCGCTCTACAGGGGGCGAACACTGAAGCTTTCTTT
TRBV7-9	NA	TRBJ1-1	NA	CASSPFGTEAFF	TGTGCCAGCAGCCCCTTTGGAACTGAAGCTTTCTTT
TRBV6-4	NA	TRBJ1-4	NA	CASSDSGNNEKLFF	TGTGCCAGCAGTGACTCGGGGAACAATGAAAAACTGTTTTTT
TRBV5-6	NA	TRBJ1-5	TRBD1	CASSTLGQADQPQHF	TGTGCCAGCAGCACCCTTGGACAGGCGGATCAGCCCCAGCATTTT
TRBV29-1	NA	TRBJ1-1	NA	CSGSGHLNTEAFF	TGCAGCGGTTCCGGACACTTAAACACTGAAGCTTTCTTT
TRBV7-9	NA	TRBJ2-1	TRBD2	CASSAPGGEGDNEQFF	TGTGCCAGCAGCGCCCCGGGGGGGGAGGGAGACAATGAGCAGTTCTTC